The source of this TCR beta chain is a study of blood T cell repertoires in COVID-19. Study details: Samples representing acute and convalescent COVID-19 were sourced from the United States, Italy and Spain. In each case, the material was cDNA or gDNA derived from T cells, B-cell-depleted T cells, or PBMCs.

The protocol was immunoSEQ multiplex PCR, while the TCRdb copy is restricted to in-frame clones and leaves out a portion. There are 100,000 to 150,000 clones in the sample; roughly 80% occur only once, and under 1.5% lies in the top ten. CDR3 length: 14 residues. Trimming cost V 1 base and J 3 bases; bases outside gene matches: 2. Looked up from germline, CDR1 is GTSNPN and CDR2 is SVGIG (reference sequence). The origin of this receptor is a man in his 60s with acute or convalescent COVID-19. The chain combines TRBV30 with TRBJ2-3; TRBD1 aligns across 9 bases. The specimen sequenced was peripheral blood. The DNA for the CDR3 is TGTGCCTGGAGTGCTGACAGGGGGACAGATACGCAGTATTTT. It codes for CAWSADRGTDTQYF.